This T cell receptor beta chain was documented in a study of regulatory T cells in long-lasting Graves disease. Assembly of TCR beta libraries relied on iRepertoire HTBI primers together with Arm-PCR of CDR3 regions. In TCRdb, the multiplex PCR reads were re-called with MiXCR into one record per CDR3 protein. The sample has 350,000 to 450,000 distinct CDR3 sequences; about a sixth are singletons. The table lists this clonotype with many counts. Time point noted: newly diagnosed GD, antithyroid drugs for less than 3 months. Researchers made the TCR library from RNA that was extracted from PBMCs. A blood draw put around 9 milliliters of peripheral blood into EDTA tubes. V gave up 4 bases and J gave up 5 bases, with 12 bases separating them. CDR3 size: 14 residues. CDR1 is KGHSH, CDR2 LQKENI, per germline. The sample was also linked to a second study, of T cells in Graves' hyperthyroidism and ophthalmopathy.

The chain is built from TRBV18 and TRBJ2-1; tentatively, D is TRBD1 (6 bases). The input for sequencing was peripheral blood mononuclear cells (PBMCs), taken at new diagnosis, from a patient treated with antithyroid drugs. This receptor was identified in a middle-aged man with Graves disease. The CDR3: CASSLGQLHNEQFF. In DNA, the CDR3 is TGTGCCAGCTCACTTGGACAGCTCCACAATGAGCAGTTCTTC.